The 9 T cell receptor beta chains below were found in one sample sequenced in a study of blood T cell repertoires in COVID-19. The table came from immunoSEQ multiplex PCR; TCRdb's copy has only in-frame clones and leaves some out. The sample carries approximately 77,000 clones, 80% recorded once. The specimen sequenced was peripheral blood. Receptors originate from a woman in her 70s with acute or convalescent COVID-19.

This chain links TRBV12-3 or TRBV12-4 with TRBJ1-5; D gene unclear. Trimming shortened V by 5 bases and J by 0 bases, and 5 bases separated the two germline ends. The CDR3 is 13 residues long. As DNA, the CDR3 is TGTGCCAGCAGTCCCTATAGCAATCAGCCCCAGCATTTT. Translation gives CASSPYSNQPQHF.

This clone has only one observation. J is TRBJ2-1 and V is TRBV24-1, with a weak D call TRBD2 (6 bases). CDR3 length equals 16 residues. V lost 3 bases and J lost 4, with 15 bases in between. Germline V CDR1 and CDR2: KGHDR, SFDVKD. CDR3: CATSDTAEGRYNEQFF. The CDR3 coding sequence is TGTGCCACCAGTGATACTGCTGAGGGGAGGTACAATGAGCAGTTCTTC.

The CDR3 region has the DNA TGTGCCAGTAGTATAAAGCGGGGGGTATTGGTCACTGAAGCTTTCTTT. Its translation: CASSIKRGVLVTEAFF. The genes are TRBV19 and TRBJ1-1; TRBD1 is a possible D gene (5 bases). Between the trimmed V and J ends, which lost 2 bases and 4 bases, there was a span of 17 bases. The CDR3 is 16 amino acids. The germline gives CDR1 LNHDA, CDR2 SQIVND (reference sequence).

The rearrangement uses TRBV28 and TRBJ1-5, with 9 bases aligning to TRBD1. The CDR3 runs 14 residues. Germline values: CDR1 MDHEN, CDR2 SYDVKM. The trim removed 7 bases at V and 6 bases at J, leaving 7 bases unmatched. CDR3 loop: CASIPGQGSQPQHF. As DNA, the CDR3 is TGTGCCAGCATTCCGGGACAGGGTAGTCAGCCCCAGCATTTT.

This clone was observed a few times. The chain joins TRBV3-1 (or the pseudogene TRBV3-2) to TRBJ2-5; 8 bases are a match to TRBD1. The CDR3 length is 16 residues. Germline CDR1 is LGHDT and CDR2 is YNNKEL (reference sequence). V lost 4 bases, J lost 2 bases, and 9 bases stayed unmatched. CDR3: CASSPWTGSKQETQYF. Written as DNA, the CDR3 is TGTGCCAGCAGCCCTTGGACAGGGTCAAAACAAGAGACCCAGTACTTC.

The chain is built from TRBV5-1 and TRBJ2-7; TRBD1 aligns across 9 bases. The germline CDR1 and CDR2 sequences are SGHRS and YFSETQ. Trimming at V came to 4 bases and at J to 5 bases, leaving 10 bases not matched to a gene. The CDR3 has 15 amino acids. CDR3 amino acids: CASSGGTGLGHEQYF. The CDR3 DNA reads TGCGCCAGCAGCGGCGGGACAGGGCTAGGGCACGAGCAGTACTTC.

This chain links TRBV5-1 with TRBJ1-1; possible D gene TRBD1, 5 bases. The CDR3 is 14 residues long. Trimming took 0 bases from V and 2 from J, leaving 8 bases between them. From germline, CDR1 is SGHRS and CDR2 YFSETQ. Written as DNA, the CDR3 is TGCGCCAGCAGCTTGGCAGGGTTCAACACTGAAGCTTTCTTT. It translates to CASSLAGFNTEAFF.

The chain recombines TRBV3-1 (or the pseudogene TRBV3-2) with TRBJ1-5, with D perhaps matching TRBD1 (6 bases). The V gene's germline CDR1 is LGHDT and CDR2 YNNKEL (reference sequence). The CDR3 contains 15 residues. Trimming cost V 0 bases and J 5 bases, with 11 bases left between them. The CDR3 coding sequence is TGTGCCAGCAGCCAAGATCACACAGGGTATCAGCCCCAGCATTTT. Translation gives CASSQDHTGYQPQHF.

This clone has only one observation. The rearrangement uses TRBV15 and TRBJ2-3, with 9 bases lining up with TRBD1. CDR1 and CDR2 (germline): LNHNV, YYDKDF (reference sequence). The CDR3 length is 19 residues. Trimming took 1 base from V and 3 from J; bases not matched to a gene: 14. CDR3 region: CATSRGSGGTGRSTDTQYF. CDR3 DNA sequence: TGTGCCACCAGCAGAGGGTCGGGCGGGACAGGGAGGTCGACAGATACGCAGTATTTT.